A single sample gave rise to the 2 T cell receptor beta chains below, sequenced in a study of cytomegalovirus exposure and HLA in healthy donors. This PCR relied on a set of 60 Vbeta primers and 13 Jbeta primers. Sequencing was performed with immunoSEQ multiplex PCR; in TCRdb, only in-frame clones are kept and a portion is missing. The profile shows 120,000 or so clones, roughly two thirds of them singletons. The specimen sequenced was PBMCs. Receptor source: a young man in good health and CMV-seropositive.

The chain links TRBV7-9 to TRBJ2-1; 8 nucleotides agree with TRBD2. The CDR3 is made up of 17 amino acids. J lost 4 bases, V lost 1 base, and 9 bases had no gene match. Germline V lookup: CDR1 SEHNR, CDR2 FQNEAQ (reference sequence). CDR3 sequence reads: CASSLVGAAGAYNEQFF. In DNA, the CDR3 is TGTGCCAGCAGCTTAGTGGGGGCAGCGGGGGCGTACAATGAGCAGTTCTTC.

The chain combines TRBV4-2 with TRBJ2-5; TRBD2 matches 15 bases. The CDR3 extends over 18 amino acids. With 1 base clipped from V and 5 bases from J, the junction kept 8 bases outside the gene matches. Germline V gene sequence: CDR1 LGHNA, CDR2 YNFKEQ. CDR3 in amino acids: CASSQGGLAGGFGETQYF. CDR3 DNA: TGTGCCAGCAGCCAAGGTGGACTAGCGGGAGGGTTTGGCGAGACCCAGTACTTC.